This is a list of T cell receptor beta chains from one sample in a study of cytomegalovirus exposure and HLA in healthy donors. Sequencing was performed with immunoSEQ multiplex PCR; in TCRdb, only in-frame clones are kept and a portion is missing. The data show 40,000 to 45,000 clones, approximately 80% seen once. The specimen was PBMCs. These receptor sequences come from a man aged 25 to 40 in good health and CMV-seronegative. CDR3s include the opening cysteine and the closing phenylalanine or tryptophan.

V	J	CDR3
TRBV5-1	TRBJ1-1	CASSFWTGAPIEAFF
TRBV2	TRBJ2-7	CASSDTQGFYEQYF
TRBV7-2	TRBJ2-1	CASSRGRVSSYNEQFF
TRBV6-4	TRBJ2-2	CASMNQVGDTGELFF
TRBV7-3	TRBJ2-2	CASSSQRYTGELFF
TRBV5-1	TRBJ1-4	CASSPGTVNEKLFF
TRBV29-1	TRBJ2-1	CSLDRSSHNEQFF
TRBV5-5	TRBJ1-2	CASSLAAARDYTF
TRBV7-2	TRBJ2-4	CASSLTSGRAFFKNIQYF
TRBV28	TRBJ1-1	CASSTLGQGFTEAFF